The present TCR beta chain was sequenced within a study of blood T cell repertoires in COVID-19. TCRdb's copy holds only in-frame clones and misses some; the assay was immunoSEQ multiplex PCR. The table includes 250,000 or so clones, 75% to 90% detected once. The source of this sequence is a woman in her forties who had recovered from COVID-19. Sequenced material: peripheral blood.

In nucleotides, the CDR3 is TGTGCCAGCAGAGCCTTTCTAGCGGGAGCATACAATGAGCAGTTCTTC. It yields the protein CASRAFLAGAYNEQFF. The gene calls are TRBV27 and TRBJ2-1; 10 positions match TRBD2. The J segment lost 4 bases and the V segment lost 6 bases, leaving 9 bases of the junction unmatched. This CDR3 contains 16 residues. Looked up from germline, CDR1 is MNHEY and CDR2 is SMNVEV (reference sequence).